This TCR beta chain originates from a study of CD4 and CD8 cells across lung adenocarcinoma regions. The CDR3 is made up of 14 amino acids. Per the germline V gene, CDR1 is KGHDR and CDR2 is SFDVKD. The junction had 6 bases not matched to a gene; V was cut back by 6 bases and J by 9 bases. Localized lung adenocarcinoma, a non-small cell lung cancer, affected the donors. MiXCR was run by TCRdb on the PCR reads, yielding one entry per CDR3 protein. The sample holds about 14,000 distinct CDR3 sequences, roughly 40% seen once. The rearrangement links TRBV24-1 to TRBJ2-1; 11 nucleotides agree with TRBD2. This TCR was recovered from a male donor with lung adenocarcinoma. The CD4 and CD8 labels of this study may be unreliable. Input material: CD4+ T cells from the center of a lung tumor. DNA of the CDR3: TGTGCCACCAGTCAGACTAGCGGGACCCGTGAGCAGTTCTTC. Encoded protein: CATSQTSGTREQFF.